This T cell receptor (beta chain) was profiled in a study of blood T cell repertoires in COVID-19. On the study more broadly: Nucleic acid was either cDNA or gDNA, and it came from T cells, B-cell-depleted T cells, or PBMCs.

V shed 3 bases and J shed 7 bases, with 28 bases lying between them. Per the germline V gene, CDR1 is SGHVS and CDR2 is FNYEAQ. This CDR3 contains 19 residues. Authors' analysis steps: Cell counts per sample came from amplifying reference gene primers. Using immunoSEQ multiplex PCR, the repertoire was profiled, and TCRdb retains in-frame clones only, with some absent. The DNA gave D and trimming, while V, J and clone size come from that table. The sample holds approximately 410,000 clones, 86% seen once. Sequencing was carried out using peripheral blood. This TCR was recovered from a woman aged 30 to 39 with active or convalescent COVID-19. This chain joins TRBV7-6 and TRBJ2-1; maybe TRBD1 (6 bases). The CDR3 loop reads CASSFNPDSQLDDLNEQFF. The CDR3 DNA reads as TGTGCCAGCAGCTTTAACCCGGACAGCCAACTTGACGATTTGAATGAGCAGTTCTTC.